These T cell receptor beta chains were read from a single sample in a study of shared clonotypes between healthy human individuals. Profiling relied on immunoSEQ multiplex PCR, and the TCRdb table lists in-frame clones only, not all of them. This table holds millions of clones, 85% to 95% found once. Sequences were obtained from naive CD4+ T cells sorted from blood. The source is a man between 18 and 35 years old in good health. Both conserved end residues are part of each CDR3. A D gene is named only where the DNA matches it firmly. Clone size is stated in some rows and not others, as once, few, many or a class when expanded.

cdr3_aa cdr3_nt j_call v_call d_call clone_size
CASGLILAGGTDTQYF TGTGCTAGTGGTTTGATCCTAGCGGGAGGGACAGATACGCAGTATTTT TRBJ2-3 TRBV12-5 TRBD2 -
CASSEIQGARGYTF TGTGCCAGCAGTGAGATTCAGGGGGCGCGTGGCTACACCTTC TRBJ1-2 TRBV6-1 TRBD1 -
CSVESDGVKSEKLFF TGCAGCGTTGAATCTGACGGGGTTAAAAGTGAAAAACTGTTTTTT TRBJ1-4 TRBV29-1 - -
CASSQVENTEAFF TGTGCCAGCTCACAAGTGGAGAACACTGAAGCTTTCTTT TRBJ1-1 TRBV18 - -
CASSYAGTGEAFF TGTGCCAGCAGTTATGCAGGGACAGGGGAAGCTTTCTTT TRBJ1-1 TRBV6-5 TRBD1 -
CASSPGTSGHQPQHF TGTGCCAGCAGTCCCGGGACCTCGGGGCATCAGCCCCAGCATTTT TRBJ1-5 TRBV27 - -
CASSLVDRAYEQYF TGTGCCAGCAGCTTAGTGGACAGGGCCTACGAGCAGTACTTC TRBJ2-7 TRBV7-2 TRBD1 -
CASGGTAYNEQFF TGTGCCAGCGGTGGGACAGCGTACAATGAGCAGTTCTTC TRBJ2-1 TRBV18 TRBD1 -
CASSTLQYGYTF TGTGCCAGCAGCACGCTACAATATGGCTACACCTTC TRBJ1-2 TRBV7-9 - few
CASSKPGTGDVGYTF TGTGCCAGCAGTAAACCCGGGACAGGGGATGTGGGCTACACCTTC TRBJ1-2 TRBV6-5 TRBD1 -
CASSGLGGGDTQYF TGCGCCAGCAGCGGCCTGGGAGGAGGGGATACGCAGTATTTT TRBJ2-3 TRBV4-3 - -
CASSGDRKAFF TGTGCCAGCTCAGGGGACAGGAAAGCTTTCTTT TRBJ1-1 TRBV18 TRBD1 -
CASSRDGANQPQHF TGTGCCAGCAGTCGGGACGGCGCCAATCAGCCCCAGCATTTT TRBJ1-5 TRBV6-5 - -
CASSFERTRDTQYF TGTGCCAGCAGTTTCGAGCGGACACGGGATACGCAGTATTTT TRBJ2-3 TRBV28 - -
CASGDPSGANVLTF TGTGCCAGCGGAGATCCATCTGGGGCCAACGTCCTGACTTTC TRBJ2-6 TRBV15 - -
CASSYASEPYEQYF TGTGCCAGCAGTTACGCATCGGAGCCCTACGAGCAGTACTTC TRBJ2-7 TRBV6-6 - -
CASSPRQGVSYEQYF TGCGCCAGCAGCCCTCGACAGGGGGTCTCCTACGAGCAGTACTTC TRBJ2-7 TRBV4-1 TRBD1 -
CASSVAGGSYNEQFF TGTGCCAGCAGCGTAGCTGGCGGGAGCTACAATGAGCAGTTCTTC TRBJ2-1 TRBV9 TRBD2 -
CASSPRTGFTYEQYF TGTGCCAGCAGCCCTCGGACAGGGTTTACCTACGAGCAGTACTTC TRBJ2-7 TRBV11-3 TRBD1 -
CASSENPGRDTEAFF TGTGCCAGCAGTGAAAATCCGGGGAGGGACACTGAAGCTTTCTTT TRBJ1-1 TRBV6-1 - once
CASSLGQLITNTEAFF TGTGCCAGCAGCCTGGGACAGCTTATAACGAACACTGAAGCTTTCTTT TRBJ1-1 TRBV6-6 TRBD1 -
CASSPDPVYNEQFF TGCGCCAGCAGCCCCGACCCGGTCTACAATGAGCAGTTCTTC TRBJ2-1 TRBV4-1 - -
CASSPIGPGELFF TGTGCCAGCTCACCAATTGGCCCCGGGGAGCTGTTTTTT TRBJ2-2 TRBV18 - -
CASSRPGGGQETQYF TGTGCCAGCAGCCGACCAGGGGGGGGTCAAGAGACCCAGTACTTC TRBJ2-5 TRBV7-2 - -
CASSQRDTGFYGYTF TGCGCCAGCAGCCAAAGGGACACGGGTTTCTATGGCTACACCTTC TRBJ1-2 TRBV4-1 - -
CAWSGAVSTGELFF TGTGCCTGGAGTGGGGCGGTGTCCACCGGGGAGCTGTTTTTT TRBJ2-2 TRBV30 - -
CASRPTGQETQYF TGTGCCAGCAGACCGACAGGACAAGAGACCCAGTACTTC TRBJ2-5 TRBV7-9 - -
CASSVWDRGLINYGYTF TGTGCCAGCAGTGTATGGGACAGGGGACTAATTAACTATGGCTACACCTTC TRBJ1-2 TRBV6-1 TRBD1 -
CASSPPPTWETQYF TGTGCCAGCTCACCTCCTCCTACTTGGGAGACCCAGTACTTC TRBJ2-5 TRBV18 - once
CASTRTPPAGQGATGELFF TGCGCCAGCACTCGAACCCCCCCCGCGGGACAGGGGGCGACCGGGGAGCTGTTTTTT TRBJ2-2 TRBV4-1 TRBD1 -
CASRATGTNEQFF TGTGCCAGCAGGGCTACAGGGACCAATGAGCAGTTCTTC TRBJ2-1 TRBV6-5 - -
CASSLEGAYEQYF TGCGCCAGCAGCTTGGAGGGGGCCTACGAGCAGTACTTC TRBJ2-7 TRBV5-1 - -
CASKRTGASTDTQYF TGTGCCAGTAAAAGGACAGGGGCGAGCACAGATACGCAGTATTTT TRBJ2-3 TRBV19 TRBD1 -
CASSYQGTYGYTF TGTGCCAGCAGTTACCAGGGGACCTATGGCTACACCTTC TRBJ1-2 TRBV6-6 - -
CASSRLGNFYNEQFF TGTGCCAGCAGCCGATTGGGAAACTTCTACAATGAGCAGTTCTTC TRBJ2-1 TRBV6-5 - -
CASLGQTYNEQFF TGCGCCAGTCTAGGACAGACCTACAATGAGCAGTTCTTC TRBJ2-1 TRBV5-1 - -
CASSQLAGYEQYF TGCGCCAGCAGCCAACTAGCGGGGTACGAGCAGTACTTC TRBJ2-7 TRBV4-1 TRBD2 -
CASSSSGTPRYEQYF TGTGCCTCCTCTTCCTCCGGGACTCCTCGCTACGAGCAGTACTTC TRBJ2-7 TRBV19 - -
CASSGGTGYNSPLHF TGTGCCAGCAGTGGTGGGACAGGCTATAATTCACCCCTCCACTTT TRBJ1-6 TRBV6-1 TRBD1 -
CASSPGNYEQYF TGTGCCAGCAGCCCAGGGAATTACGAGCAGTACTTC TRBJ2-7 TRBV7-2 - -
CASIRQGAEAFF TGTGCCAGCATCAGACAGGGGGCGGAAGCTTTCTTT TRBJ1-1 TRBV6-5 TRBD1 few
CASTRPNQPQHF TGTGCCAGCACCCGGCCCAATCAGCCCCAGCATTTT TRBJ1-5 TRBV6-5 - -
CASSSTGDTQYF TGTGCCAGCAGCTCCACCGGGGATACGCAGTATTTT TRBJ2-3 TRBV5-4 - -
CASSSGQGAIDTEAFF TGTGCCAGCAGCTCCGGACAGGGGGCGATTGACACTGAAGCTTTCTTT TRBJ1-1 TRBV11-2 TRBD1 -
CASSQDWGQGVPQHF TGCGCCAGCAGCCAAGATTGGGGACAGGGCGTCCCCCAGCATTTT TRBJ1-5 TRBV4-1 TRBD1 few
CASSPLFTDSSYEQYF TGTGCCAGCTCACCATTGTTCACGGACAGCTCCTACGAGCAGTACTTC TRBJ2-7 TRBV18 - once
CASSSLRGAGEQYF TGTGCCAGCAGCTCCCTTCGCGGTGCTGGCGAGCAGTACTTC TRBJ2-7 TRBV11-2 - -
CASSPLFIAKNIQYF TGCGCCAGCAGCCCTTTATTTATAGCCAAAAACATTCAGTACTTC TRBJ2-4 TRBV4-1 - -